This entry lists 21 T cell receptor beta chains sequenced from one sample in a study of OX40 agonist ivuxolimab in advanced cancers. Sequenced by immunoSEQ multiplex PCR; TCRdb stores in-frame clones only, minus some. The sample records 95,000 to 150,000 clones, around 95% being singletons. The material was CD4+ or CD8+ T cells sorted from blood, obtained in a trial of the OX40 agonist ivuxolimab. These receptors were collected from an adult with an advanced solid tumor such as melanoma, head and neck, liver or kidney cancer.

This chain joins TRBV11-2 and TRBJ1-2; D may be TRBD1 (5 bases). Per the germline V gene, CDR1 is SGHAT and CDR2 is FQNNGV. Trimming removed 0 bases at V and 7 bases at J, with 9 bases between. CDR3 length: 13 residues. The DNA of the CDR3 is TGTGCCAGCAGCTTAGACAGGGCGGGTGGCTACACCTTC. Residues: CASSLDRAGGYTF.

This sequence joins TRBV6-1 and TRBJ2-6; D unclear. The CDR3 totals 17 residues. Trimming shortened V by 3 bases and J by 0 bases, and 12 bases separated the two germline ends. Germline V gene data show CDR1 as MNHNS and CDR2 as SASEGT. This chain's CDR3 is CASSELTLRSGANVLTF. Written as DNA, the CDR3 is TGTGCCAGCAGTGAGCTGACCCTTCGCTCTGGGGCCAACGTCCTGACTTTC.

The gene calls are TRBV6-6 and TRBJ2-7, with D possibly TRBD1 on 6 matching bases. Germline V gives CDR1 MNHNY, CDR2 SVGAGI (reference sequence). The CDR3 consists of 14 residues. With 0 bases removed from V and 5 bases from J, the gap between germline ends came to 11 bases. CDR3 DNA sequence: TGTGCCAGCAGTTACTCAGCAGGGGACCACGAGCAGTACTTC. Translating gives CASSYSAGDHEQYF.

The CDR3 sequence: CASSIDHYRPNTGELFF. The CDR3 DNA is TGTGCCAGTAGTATAGATCATTATCGACCTAACACCGGGGAGCTGTTTTTT. V and J are TRBV19 and TRBJ2-2; D not resolved. The CDR3 runs to 17 residues. From germline, CDR1 is LNHDA and CDR2 SQIVND (reference sequence). Trimming removed 0 bases from V and 2 bases from J, with 13 bases in between.

The V call is TRBV5-4, the J call TRBJ2-2; D is unresolved. CDR1 and CDR2 (germline): SGHNT, YYREEE (reference sequence). This CDR3 is 13 amino acids long. V was cut by 0 bases and J by 4 bases, with 4 bases left in between. The CDR3: CASSLVVTGELFF. The DNA of the CDR3 is TGTGCCAGCAGCTTGGTAGTCACCGGGGAGCTGTTTTTT.

The V and J genes are TRBV6-6 and TRBJ2-1; possible D gene TRBD2, 6 bases. This CDR3 has 16 residues. CDR1 is MNHNY, CDR2 SVGAGI, per germline (reference sequence). The V end lost 4 bases, the J end lost 0 bases, and 13 bases lay between the germline ends. CDR3 coding DNA: TGTGCCAGCAGTTCCGGCGGGGCGGGCTCCTACAATGAGCAGTTCTTC. Its translation: CASSSGGAGSYNEQFF.

The chain combines TRBV6-5 with TRBJ2-2; no reliable D call. The CDR3 runs 14 residues. With 2 bases removed from V and 2 bases from J, the gap between germline ends came to 6 bases. Germline loops: CDR1 MNHEY, CDR2 SVGAGI. This CDR3 reads CASSYTFNTGELFF. CDR3 DNA: TGTGCCAGCAGTTACACTTTTAACACCGGGGAGCTGTTTTTT.

The chain uses TRBV7-8 and TRBJ2-1; TRBD1 matches 7 bases. This CDR3 comprises 16 residues. In germline, CDR1 is SGHVS, CDR2 FQNEAQ. V trimming: 5 bases; J trimming: 7 bases; junction bases outside the gene matches: 14. CDR3 sequence reads: CASSRTTRGSLNEQFF. The DNA for the CDR3 is TGTGCCAGCAGCCGGACGACCAGGGGGTCCCTGAATGAGCAGTTCTTC.

This clone was counted only a few times. The V gene is TRBV25-1, the J gene TRBJ1-1, with D perhaps matching TRBD1 (5 bases). V was cut by 3 bases and J by 6 bases, with 14 bases left in between. The germline gives CDR1 MGHDK, CDR2 SYGVNS. The CDR3 is made up of 14 amino acids. The DNA for the CDR3 is TGTGCCAGCAGTGATCCAGGGTATGTCGCTGAAGCTTTCTTT. Residues: CASSDPGYVAEAFF.

The V call is TRBV11-2, the J call TRBJ2-5; D gene uncertain. The V end lost 6 bases, the J end lost 1 base, and 9 bases lay between the germline ends. The CDR3 contains 13 residues. Germline V gene lookup returns CDR1 SGHAT and CDR2 FQNNGV. The CDR3 loop is CASSRSVQETQYF. In nucleotides, the CDR3 is TGTGCCAGCAGTCGGAGTGTCCAAGAGACCCAGTACTTC.

J is TRBJ2-1 and V is TRBV5-1; D is uncertain. This CDR3 has 13 residues. CDR1 is SGHRS and CDR2 is YFSETQ in the germline V gene. V was trimmed by 0 bases and J by 9 bases, leaving 10 bases between them. The CDR3 spells CASSLAIFGEQFF. CDR3 bases: TGCGCCAGCAGCTTGGCCATTTTTGGTGAGCAGTTCTTC.

V gene TRBV18 combines with J gene TRBJ2-5; TRBD1 matches at 9 bases. This CDR3 has 15 amino acids. CDR1 is KGHSH and CDR2 is LQKENI in the germline V gene. The trim removed 3 bases at V and 6 bases at J, leaving 8 bases unmatched. CDR3 residues: CASSPSQGARKTQYF. CDR3 nucleotides: TGTGCCAGCTCACCGTCACAGGGGGCTCGTAAGACCCAGTACTTC.

The chain employs TRBV6-5 and TRBJ2-7; weak D call: TRBD2 (7 bases). Between the trimmed V and J ends, which lost 2 bases and 3 bases, there was a span of 14 bases. Germline CDR1 is MNHEY and CDR2 is SVGAGI. The CDR3 is made up of 15 amino acids. Written as DNA, the CDR3 is TGTGCCAGCAGTTACCACGGGGGGCGGGTCTACGAGCAGTACTTC. It is translated as CASSYHGGRVYEQYF.

The rearrangement uses TRBV28 and TRBJ2-1, with D possibly matching TRBD2 (6 bases). Germline V gives CDR1 MDHEN, CDR2 SYDVKM. This CDR3 is 16 amino acids long. V lost 2 bases, J lost 2 bases, and 13 bases lay in between. In DNA form, the CDR3 reads TGTGCCAGCAGTTTAGCCGGGACTTCTACCTACAATGAGCAGTTCTTC. It specifies CASSLAGTSTYNEQFF.

The chain joins TRBV18 to TRBJ2-1; D possibly corresponds to TRBD2 (6 bases). Trimming cost V 3 bases and J 6 bases, with 21 bases left between them. CDR1 is KGHSH, CDR2 LQKENI, per germline. This CDR3 is 17 amino acids long. CDR3 nucleotides: TGTGCCAGCTCACCGGTAACCGGGAGCCGGATCCCCAATGAGCAGTTCTTC. This translates into CASSPVTGSRIPNEQFF.

Only one count was recorded for this clone. The gene calls are TRBV6-5 and TRBJ1-1; D not certain. This CDR3 is built from 16 residues. CDR1 and CDR2 from the germline V gene are MNHEY and SVGAGI. V was pared by 4 bases and J by 1 base, with 16 bases between. CDR3 coding DNA: TGTGCCAGCAGTTCCCGTCTAGGACCTAAGAACACTGAAGCTTTCTTT. It encodes CASSSRLGPKNTEAFF.

CDR3 in amino acids: CASSLVEGRGSQPQHF. The CDR3 region has the DNA TGTGCCAGCAGCTTAGTCGAGGGGCGGGGTTCTCAGCCCCAGCATTTT. The rearrangement uses TRBV7-2 and TRBJ1-5, with TRBD1 as a possible D gene (5 bases). This CDR3 contains 16 residues. Per germline, CDR1 SGHTA and CDR2 FQGNSA. The V end lost 1 base, the J end lost 6 bases, and 16 bases lay between the germline ends.

This clone was picked up a small number of times. The chain couples TRBV7-2 to TRBJ1-5; unclear D gene. This CDR3 has 18 amino acids. Trimming stripped 4 bases from V and 1 base from J, with 20 bases between. The germline V gene has CDR1 SGHTA and CDR2 FQGNSA. DNA for the CDR3: TGTGCCAGCAGCTCAAAGGCAGCGGGCCCGGCGAGCAATCAGCCCCAGCATTTT. Residues: CASSSKAAGPASNQPQHF.

The chain has TRBV19 and TRBJ1-2, with 7 bases identical to TRBD1. The V segment lost 1 base and the J segment 5 bases; nucleotides outside the gene matches: 13. This CDR3 comprises 17 residues. Germline CDR1 reads LNHDA; CDR2 reads SQIVND (reference sequence). This chain's CDR3 is CASSIAPPRTGAYGYTF. The CDR3 region has the DNA TGTGCCAGTAGTATAGCCCCCCCCCGGACAGGTGCATATGGCTACACCTTC.

The V gene is TRBV23-1, the J gene TRBJ1-4, with 10 bases matching TRBD1. TRBV23-1 is known as an ORF, though its function is uncertain. CDR3 length: 19 residues. J gave up 0 bases and V 0 bases, and 7 bases lay outside the gene matches. The CDR3 DNA sequence: TGCGCCAGCAGTCAATCGATGGGACAGGGGAGCCCAACTAATGAAAAACTGTTTTTT. This gives the protein CASSQSMGQGSPTNEKLFF.

This clone was picked up one time. J is TRBJ2-7 and V is TRBV5-5, with a possible D match to TRBD2 (5 bases). The V end lost 2 bases, the J end lost 2 bases, and 20 bases lay between the germline ends. The CDR3 consists of 17 residues. Looked up from germline, CDR1 is SGHKS and CDR2 is YYEKEE (reference sequence). CDR3 nucleotides: TGTGCCAGCAGCTTACGGACTCAGAGGGCCCATACCTACGAGCAGTACTTC. Protein product: CASSLRTQRAHTYEQYF.